Listed below are T cell receptor beta chains from one sample, sequenced in a study of blood T cell repertoires in COVID-19. The method was immunoSEQ multiplex PCR; TCRdb's version includes in-frame clones alone and lacks a portion of them. The profile shows tens of thousands of clones, 70% to 85% of them singletons. Sample: peripheral blood. All receptors come from a woman aged 60-75 years in a cohort sampled during active or convalescent COVID-19. CDR3s include the opening cysteine and the closing phenylalanine or tryptophan. A D gene is named only where the DNA matches it firmly. Part of the rows lack a size; the others show once, few, many or a class for expanded clones.

J gene,clone size,D gene,V gene,CDR3 DNA,CDR3 protein
TRBJ2-5,-,-,TRBV5-1,TGCGCCAGCAGCTTGGCCCCGCGGGTGGAGACCCAGTACTTC,CASSLAPRVETQYF
TRBJ1-2,few,-,TRBV5-6,TGTGCCAGCAGCTTGATTACTCCTAGCGCTGGCTACACCTTC,CASSLITPSAGYTF
TRBJ1-4,-,TRBD1,TRBV5-4,TGTGCCAGCAGCTCACAAGTGGGACAGGGGCTAGCGGAACTGTTTTTT,CASSSQVGQGLAELFF
TRBJ2-3,-,-,TRBV12-3/TRBV12-4,TGTGCCAGCAGTTGGGGCCAGAGGGATACGCAGTATTTT,CASSWGQRDTQYF
TRBJ1-6,-,-,TRBV27,TGTGCCAGCAGTTTATACGGGACACAAAAGAATTCACCCCTCCACTTT,CASSLYGTQKNSPLHF
TRBJ1-1,-,TRBD1,TRBV3-1/TRBV3-2,TGTGCCAGCAGCCACCAGGACAGGTTTGGAGCTGAAGCTTTCTTT,CASSHQDRFGAEAFF
TRBJ1-4,few,-,TRBV5-1,TGCGCCAGCAGCTTCCTAACAGTTAATGAAAAACTGTTTTTT,CASSFLTVNEKLFF
TRBJ2-3,-,TRBD1,TRBV11-2,TGTGCCAGCAGTTTGACAGGGCTCCTCACAGATACGCAGTATTTT,CASSLTGLLTDTQYF
TRBJ2-1,few,TRBD2,TRBV6-6,TGTGCCAGCAGAATAGTGGGACTAGCGGGAGGGAATGAGCAGTTCTTC,CASRIVGLAGGNEQFF
TRBJ2-3,once,TRBD1,TRBV2,TGTGCCAGCAAACAGGGGGTAGTTGCAGATACGCAGTATTTT,CASKQGVVADTQYF
TRBJ1-2,-,TRBD1,TRBV2,TGTGCCAGCAGTGAACAGGGGGCTAACTATGGCTACACCTTC,CASSEQGANYGYTF
TRBJ2-3,-,TRBD1,TRBV3-1/TRBV3-2,TGTGCCAGCAGCCTCCGGGACAGGCGGACAGATACGCAGTATTTT,CASSLRDRRTDTQYF
TRBJ2-1,-,TRBD2,TRBV28,TGTGCCAGCAGTTTATGGTCTAGCGGGGACAATGAGCAGTTCTTC,CASSLWSSGDNEQFF
TRBJ2-7,-,-,TRBV28,TGTGCCAGCAGTTTTCGACCTAGCCAGGGGGAGCAGTACTTC,CASSFRPSQGEQYF
TRBJ1-2,few,TRBD1,TRBV19,TGTGCCAGTAGTACCCCGGGGACAGACAACTATGGCTACACCTTC,CASSTPGTDNYGYTF
TRBJ1-2,-,TRBD1,TRBV9,TGTGCCAGCAGCGTAGACGACAGGGGACCCGTAGCTAACTATGGCTACACCTTC,CASSVDDRGPVANYGYTF
TRBJ2-1,-,TRBD2,TRBV11-2,TGTGCCAGCAGCTTAGGGACTAGCGTCTACAATGAGCAGTTCTTC,CASSLGTSVYNEQFF
TRBJ1-2,-,TRBD1,TRBV5-1,TGCGCCAGCAGCCCGGGACAGGGGGCCTATGGCTACACCTTC,CASSPGQGAYGYTF
TRBJ2-7,-,TRBD1,TRBV5-1,TGCGCCAGCAGCTTGGGCGGACAGGGCACCTACGAGCAGTACTTC,CASSLGGQGTYEQYF
TRBJ1-5,-,-,TRBV3-1/TRBV3-2,TGTGCCATCCAGACTCTGGGAGATAGCAATCAGCCCCAGCATTTT,CAIQTLGDSNQPQHF
TRBJ1-3,-,TRBD1,TRBV5-1,TGCGCCAGCAGCCATGCTACGGGACAGGGGAACACCATATATTTT,CASSHATGQGNTIYF
TRBJ1-3,-,-,TRBV5-6,TGTGCCAGCAGCCTTCGACAGGTCCTCTCTGGAAACACCATATATTTT,CASSLRQVLSGNTIYF
TRBJ1-1,-,TRBD1,TRBV29-1,TGCAGCGCTGGGGCTACAGGGGGAAAAACTGAAGCTTTCTTT,CSAGATGGKTEAFF
TRBJ2-2,-,-,TRBV7-9,TGTGCCAGCAGCCCTCGGGTGGGGCCTGCGAACACCGGGGAGCTGTTTTTT,CASSPRVGPANTGELFF
TRBJ2-3,-,TRBD2,TRBV19,TGTGCCAGTAGTGAATTAGCGGGGGCCTCTAGCACAGATACGCAGTATTTT,CASSELAGASSTDTQYF
TRBJ2-1,-,-,TRBV29-1,TGCAGCGTTGATTCACTAGTCTACAATGAGCAGTTCTTC,CSVDSLVYNEQFF
TRBJ2-3,-,TRBD2,TRBV7-2,TGTGCCAGCAGCTTAGGCCTAGCGGGGTCCGGTGCAGATACGCAGTATTTT,CASSLGLAGSGADTQYF